The 16 T cell receptor beta chains in this list originate from one sample, sequenced in a study of T cell responses to AZD1222 COVID-19 vaccine. Some clones are missing from TCRdb's copy, which holds only in-frame ones; the method was immunoSEQ multiplex PCR. The top ten hold 2.5% to 3% of the sample, which has 140,000 to 150,000 clones, about 89% seen once. The source was peripheral blood, collected on day 0 of MenACWY control vaccination. The receptors here all came from an adult in good health.

This chain connects TRBV6-1 to TRBJ1-1; tentatively, D is TRBD1 (5 bases). Germline V CDR1 and CDR2: MNHNS, SASEGT. V was trimmed by 2 bases and J by 5 bases, leaving 9 bases between them. The CDR3 runs to 13 residues. As DNA, the CDR3 is TGTGCCAGCAGTGAAACCGCAGGGACTGAAGCTTTCTTT. It yields the protein CASSETAGTEAFF.

This rearrangement joins TRBV28 to TRBJ2-7; a possible D gene is TRBD1 (5 bases). Germline V gene data show CDR1 as MDHEN and CDR2 as SYDVKM. Trimming took 5 bases from V and 5 from J, leaving 7 bases between them. This CDR3 comprises 11 residues. The CDR3 loop is CASSIRDEQYF. The CDR3, as DNA: TGTGCCAGCAGTATCAGGGACGAGCAGTACTTC.

The chain has TRBV3-1 (or the pseudogene TRBV3-2) and TRBJ2-1; unclear D gene. The CDR3 has 15 residues. The germline V gene has CDR1 LGHDT and CDR2 YNNKEL (reference sequence). V lost 3 bases and J 8 bases, leaving 17 bases between the germline ends. The CDR3 DNA follows: TGTGCCAGCAGCCAGGAACTCCTTCTAAAGGATGAGCAGTTCTTC. Its protein is CASSQELLLKDEQFF.

This clone was counted a single time. V gene TRBV30 combines with J gene TRBJ1-2; D is perhaps TRBD1 (5 bases). Germline loops: CDR1 GTSNPN, CDR2 SVGIG (reference sequence). The CDR3 totals 12 residues. V was clipped by 7 bases and J by 8 bases, with 17 bases between them. In DNA form, the CDR3 reads TGTGCCTCACGCAGGGACCTCGCCGGCTACACCTTC. It encodes CASRRDLAGYTF.

This chain joins TRBV6-5 and TRBJ2-7; no definite D call. Germline values: CDR1 MNHEY, CDR2 SVGAGI. This CDR3 has 14 amino acids. V was cut by 7 bases and J by 0 bases, with 13 bases left in between. The CDR3 region has the DNA TGTGCCAGCACCATGGATCCGGACTCCTACGAGCAGTACTTC. Amino acids: CASTMDPDSYEQYF.

The J gene is TRBJ1-1, the V gene TRBV7-3; D remains ambiguous. The CDR3 spans 13 residues. Germline V gene lookup returns CDR1 SGHTA and CDR2 FQGTGA. V gave up 4 bases and J gave up 1 base, with 7 bases separating them. CDR3 DNA: TGTGCCAGCAGCTCCACGGGGAACACTGAAGCTTTCTTT. It is translated as CASSSTGNTEAFF. Full variable domain (outside the CDR3, taken from reference TRBV7-3 and TRBJ1-1): GAGVSQTPSNKVTEKGKYVELRCDPISGHTALYWYRQSLGQGPEFLIYFQGTGAADDSGLPNDRFFAVRPEGSVSTLKIQRTERGDSAVYLCASSSTGNTEAFFGQGTRLTVV.

The CDR3: CASSLGTREYEQYF. Here the CDR3 DNA reads TGCGCCAGCAGCTTAGGGACACGGGAATACGAGCAGTACTTC. This chain connects TRBV5-1 to TRBJ2-7; D is possibly TRBD1 (6 bases). Trimming took off 2 bases at V and 4 bases at J, with 13 bases between the two ends. The germline V gene encodes CDR1 SGHRS and CDR2 YFSETQ. The CDR3 consists of 14 residues.

The chain has TRBV6-5 and TRBJ1-5; 7 bases match TRBD1. The ends lost 6 bases at V and 5 bases at J; junction bases unmatched: 7. Germline V lookup: CDR1 MNHEY, CDR2 SVGAGI. The CDR3 is 14 residues long. In DNA form, the CDR3 reads TGTGCCAGCAGGCCTCGACAGGGCCATCAGCCCCAGCATTTT. Its protein is CASRPRQGHQPQHF.

This clone was recorded once. J is TRBJ2-3 and V is TRBV6-5, with 9 bases aligning to TRBD1. The CDR3 totals 14 residues. V was pared by 6 bases and J by 5 bases, with 6 bases of the junction left unmatched. CDR1 MNHEY and CDR2 SVGAGI come from the germline V gene. Here the CDR3 DNA reads TGTGCCAGCAGCCACAGGGGGCTTGGAGATACGCAGTATTTT. As protein: CASSHRGLGDTQYF.

This rearrangement joins TRBV7-9 to TRBJ1-6, with 9 bases fitting TRBD1. The V and J ends lost 5 bases and 7 bases, in that order; junction bases with no gene match: 6. The germline CDR1 and CDR2 sequences are SEHNR and FQNEAQ (reference sequence). The CDR3 loop spans 15 amino acids. The CDR3 loop reads CASSARQGENSPLHF. The CDR3 coding sequence is TGTGCCAGCAGCGCCCGACAGGGGGAGAATTCACCCCTCCACTTT.

The V call is TRBV3-1 (or the pseudogene TRBV3-2), the J call TRBJ2-7; D remains ambiguous. This CDR3 contains 12 residues. Between the trimmed V and J ends, which lost 0 bases and 9 bases, there was a span of 9 bases. Germline-derived CDR1 and CDR2 are LGHDT and YNNKEL (reference sequence). The CDR3 bases are TGTGCCAGCAGCCAAGATCCCTGGGGGCAGTACTTC. It yields the protein CASSQDPWGQYF.

This chain connects TRBV19 to TRBJ1-4; TRBD1 aligns across 7 bases. This CDR3 region has 13 residues. Germline CDR1 and CDR2: LNHDA and SQIVND (reference sequence). Trimming removed 5 bases from V and 8 bases from J; junction bases left unmatched: 5. CDR3 residues: CASSQGGREKLFF. The DNA for the CDR3 is TGTGCCAGTAGTCAGGGGGGACGGGAAAAACTGTTTTTT.

The V call is TRBV5-6, the J call TRBJ1-2; D is unclear. Germline loops: CDR1 SGHDT, CDR2 YYEEEE. Trimming left V 0 bases short and J 2 bases short, with 5 bases between. The CDR3 has 13 residues. The CDR3 DNA is TGTGCCAGCAGCTTGGTAGAGAACTATGGCTACACCTTC. It encodes CASSLVENYGYTF.

The chain carries TRBV9 and TRBJ1-4, with 10 bases that match TRBD1. The CDR3 runs 15 residues. The J segment lost 7 bases and the V segment lost 4 bases, leaving 7 bases of the junction unmatched. CDR1 is SGDLS and CDR2 is YYNGEE in the germline V gene. The CDR3 bases are TGTGCCAGCAGCCCCCGCGGGACAGGGGCTGAAAAACTGTTTTTT. Protein product: CASSPRGTGAEKLFF.

This chain joins TRBV6-4 and TRBJ2-1; 7 bases are a match to TRBD2. Germline loops: CDR1 MRHNA, CDR2 SNTAGT. Unmatched junction bases numbered 0, after V lost 5 bases and J lost 2 bases. The length of the CDR3 is 13 residues. The CDR3: CASSSGAYNEQFF. DNA of the CDR3: TGTGCCAGCAGTAGCGGGGCCTACAATGAGCAGTTCTTC.

This clone has only one observation. The rearrangement links TRBV6-5 to TRBJ2-6; TRBD1 matches 8 bases. Germline lookup yields CDR1 MNHEY and CDR2 SVGAGI. Unmatched junction bases numbered 1, after V lost 4 bases and J lost 2 bases. The CDR3 length is 15 residues. The CDR3 protein is CASSLQGAGANVLTF. CDR3 DNA: TGTGCCAGCAGTTTACAGGGGGCTGGGGCCAACGTCCTGACTTTC.